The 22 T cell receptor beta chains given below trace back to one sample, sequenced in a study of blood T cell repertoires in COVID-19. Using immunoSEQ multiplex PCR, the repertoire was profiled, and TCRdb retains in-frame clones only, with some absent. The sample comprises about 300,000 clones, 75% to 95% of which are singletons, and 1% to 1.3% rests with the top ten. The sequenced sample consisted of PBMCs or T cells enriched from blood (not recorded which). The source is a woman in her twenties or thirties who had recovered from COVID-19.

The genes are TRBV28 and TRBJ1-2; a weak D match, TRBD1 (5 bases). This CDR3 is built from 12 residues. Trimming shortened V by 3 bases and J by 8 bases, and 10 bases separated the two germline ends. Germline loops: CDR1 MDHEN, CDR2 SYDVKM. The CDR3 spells CASSLQGLGYTF. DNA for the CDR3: TGTGCCAGCAGTTTGCAGGGACTAGGCTACACCTTC.

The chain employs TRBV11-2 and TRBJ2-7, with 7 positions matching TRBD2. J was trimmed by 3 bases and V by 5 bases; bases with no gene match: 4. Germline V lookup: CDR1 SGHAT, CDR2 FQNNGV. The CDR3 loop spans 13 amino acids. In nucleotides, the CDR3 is TGTGCCAGCAGCCGGGACTACCTCTACGAGCAGTACTTC. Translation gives CASSRDYLYEQYF.

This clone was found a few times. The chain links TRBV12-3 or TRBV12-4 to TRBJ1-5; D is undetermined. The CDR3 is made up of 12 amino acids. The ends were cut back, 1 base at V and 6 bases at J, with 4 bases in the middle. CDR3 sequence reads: CASSLDRQPQHF. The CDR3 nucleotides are TGTGCCAGCAGTTTAGATCGTCAGCCCCAGCATTTT.

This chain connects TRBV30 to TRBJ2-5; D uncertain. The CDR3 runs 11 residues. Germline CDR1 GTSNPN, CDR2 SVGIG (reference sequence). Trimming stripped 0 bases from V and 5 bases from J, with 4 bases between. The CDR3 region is CAWSVRETQYF. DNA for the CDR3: TGTGCCTGGAGTGTGAGGGAGACCCAGTACTTC.

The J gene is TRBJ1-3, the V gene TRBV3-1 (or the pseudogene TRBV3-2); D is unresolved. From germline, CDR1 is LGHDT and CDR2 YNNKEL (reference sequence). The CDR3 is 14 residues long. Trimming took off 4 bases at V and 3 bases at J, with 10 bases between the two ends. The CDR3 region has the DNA TGTGCCAGCAGCCTATCGGGGAGTGGAAACACCATATATTTT. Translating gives CASSLSGSGNTIYF.

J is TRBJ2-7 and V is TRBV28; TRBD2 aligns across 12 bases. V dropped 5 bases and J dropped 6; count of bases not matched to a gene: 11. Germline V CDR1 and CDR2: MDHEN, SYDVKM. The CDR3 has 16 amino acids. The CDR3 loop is CASSETLAGGSREQYF. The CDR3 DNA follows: TGTGCCAGCAGTGAAACACTAGCGGGAGGATCCCGCGAGCAGTACTTC.

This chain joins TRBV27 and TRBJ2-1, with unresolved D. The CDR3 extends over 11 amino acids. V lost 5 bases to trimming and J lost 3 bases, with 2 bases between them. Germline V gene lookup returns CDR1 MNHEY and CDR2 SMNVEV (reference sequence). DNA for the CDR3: TGTGCCAGCAGTCGCTACAATGAGCAGTTCTTC. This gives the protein CASSRYNEQFF.

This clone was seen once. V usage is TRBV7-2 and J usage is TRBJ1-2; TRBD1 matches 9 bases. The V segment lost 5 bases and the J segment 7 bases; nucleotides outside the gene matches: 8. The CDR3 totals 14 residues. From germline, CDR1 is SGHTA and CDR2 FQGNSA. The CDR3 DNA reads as TGTGCCAGCAGCCCCTGGGACAGGGAGTCTGGCTACACCTTC. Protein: CASSPWDRESGYTF.

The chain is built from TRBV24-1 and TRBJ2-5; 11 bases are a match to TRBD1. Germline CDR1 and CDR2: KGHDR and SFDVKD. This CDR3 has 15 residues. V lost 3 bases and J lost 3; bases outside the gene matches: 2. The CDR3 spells CATSDRTGGEETQYF. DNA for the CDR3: TGTGCCACCAGTGATAGGACAGGGGGCGAAGAGACCCAGTACTTC.

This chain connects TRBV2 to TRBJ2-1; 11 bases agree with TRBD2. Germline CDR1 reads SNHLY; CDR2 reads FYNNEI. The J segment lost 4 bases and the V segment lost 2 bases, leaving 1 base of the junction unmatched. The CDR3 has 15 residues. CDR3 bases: TGTGCCAGCAGTGAATTAGCGGGAGGGTACAATGAGCAGTTCTTC. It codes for CASSELAGGYNEQFF.

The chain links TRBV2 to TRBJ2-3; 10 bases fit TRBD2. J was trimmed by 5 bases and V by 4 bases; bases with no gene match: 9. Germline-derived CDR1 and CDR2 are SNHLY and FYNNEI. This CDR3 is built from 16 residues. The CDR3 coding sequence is TGTGCCAGCAGTGTTCGAGCGGGAGGGCCGGAAGATACGCAGTATTTT. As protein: CASSVRAGGPEDTQYF.

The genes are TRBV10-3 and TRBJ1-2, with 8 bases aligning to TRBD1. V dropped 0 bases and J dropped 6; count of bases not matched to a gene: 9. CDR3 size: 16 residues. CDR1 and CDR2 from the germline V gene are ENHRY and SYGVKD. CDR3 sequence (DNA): TGTGCCATCAGTGAGTCACTCCGGGACAGGTGGAATGGCTACACCTTC. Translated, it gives CAISESLRDRWNGYTF.

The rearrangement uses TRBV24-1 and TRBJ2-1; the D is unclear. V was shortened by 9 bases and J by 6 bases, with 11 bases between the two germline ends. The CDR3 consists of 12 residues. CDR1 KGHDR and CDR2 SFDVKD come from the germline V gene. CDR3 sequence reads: CATALGGNEQFF. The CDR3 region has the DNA TGTGCCACCGCCCTCGGCGGCAATGAGCAGTTCTTC.

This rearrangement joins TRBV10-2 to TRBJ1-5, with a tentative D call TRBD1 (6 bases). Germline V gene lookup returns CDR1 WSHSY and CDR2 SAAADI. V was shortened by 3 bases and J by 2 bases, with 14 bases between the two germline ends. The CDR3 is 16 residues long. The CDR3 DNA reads TGCGCCAGCAGTGAAGGGGTCAGGGGCGGCAATCAGCCCCAGCATTTT. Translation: CASSEGVRGGNQPQHF.

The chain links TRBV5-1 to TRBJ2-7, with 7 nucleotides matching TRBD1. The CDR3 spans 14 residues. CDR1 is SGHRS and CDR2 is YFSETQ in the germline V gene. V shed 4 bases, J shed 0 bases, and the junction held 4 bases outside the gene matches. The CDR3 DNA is TGCGCCAGCAGCATGACAGGGCGCTCCTACGAGCAGTACTTC. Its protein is CASSMTGRSYEQYF.

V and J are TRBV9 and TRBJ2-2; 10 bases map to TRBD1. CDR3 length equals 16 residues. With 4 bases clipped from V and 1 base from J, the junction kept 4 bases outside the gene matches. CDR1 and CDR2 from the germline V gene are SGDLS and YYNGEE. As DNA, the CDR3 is TGTGCCAGCAGCCTTGGGACAGGGGAGAACACCGGGGAGCTGTTTTTT. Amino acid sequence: CASSLGTGENTGELFF.

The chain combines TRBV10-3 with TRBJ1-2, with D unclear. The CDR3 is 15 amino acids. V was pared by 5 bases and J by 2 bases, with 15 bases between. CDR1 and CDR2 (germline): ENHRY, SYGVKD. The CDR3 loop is CAISPEARPNYGYTF. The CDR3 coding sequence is TGTGCCATCAGTCCGGAGGCAAGACCGAACTATGGCTACACCTTC.

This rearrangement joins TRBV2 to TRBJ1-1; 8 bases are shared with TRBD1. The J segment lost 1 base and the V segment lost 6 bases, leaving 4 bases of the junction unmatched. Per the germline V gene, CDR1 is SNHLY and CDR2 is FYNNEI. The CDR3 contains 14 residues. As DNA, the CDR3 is TGTGCCAGCAGGGACAGGGCTACGAACACTGAAGCTTTCTTT. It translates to CASRDRATNTEAFF. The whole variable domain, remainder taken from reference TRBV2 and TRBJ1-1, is EPEVTQTPSHQVTQMGQEVILRCVPISNHLYFYWYRQILGQKVEFLVSFYNNEISEKSEIFDDQFSVERPDGSNFTLKIRSTKLEDSAMYFCASRDRATNTEAFFGQGTRLTVV.

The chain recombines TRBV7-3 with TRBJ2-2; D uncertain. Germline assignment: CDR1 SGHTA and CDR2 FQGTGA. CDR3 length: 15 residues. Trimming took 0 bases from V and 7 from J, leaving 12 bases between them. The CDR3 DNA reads TGTGCCAGCAGCTTAACAGCGTCCGCCTACGGGGAGCTGTTTTTT. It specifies CASSLTASAYGELFF.

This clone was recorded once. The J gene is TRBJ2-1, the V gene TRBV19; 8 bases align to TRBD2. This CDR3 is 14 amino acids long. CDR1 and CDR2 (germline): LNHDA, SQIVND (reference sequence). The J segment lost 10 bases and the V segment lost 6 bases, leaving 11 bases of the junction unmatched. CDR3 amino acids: CASSPSAASGEQFF. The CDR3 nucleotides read TGTGCCAGTAGCCCCAGCGCCGCTAGCGGGGAGCAGTTCTTC.

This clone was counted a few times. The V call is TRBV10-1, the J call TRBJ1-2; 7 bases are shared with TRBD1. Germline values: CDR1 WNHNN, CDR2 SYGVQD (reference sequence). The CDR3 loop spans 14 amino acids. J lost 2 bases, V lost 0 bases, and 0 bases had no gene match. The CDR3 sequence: CASSESGQNYGYTF. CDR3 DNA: TGCGCCAGCAGTGAGTCGGGACAGAACTATGGCTACACCTTC.

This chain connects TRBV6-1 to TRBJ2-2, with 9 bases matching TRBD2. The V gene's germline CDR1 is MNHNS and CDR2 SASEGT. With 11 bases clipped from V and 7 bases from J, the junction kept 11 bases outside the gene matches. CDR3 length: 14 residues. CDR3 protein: CAGSASGTDGELFF. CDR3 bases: TGTGCCGGATCGGCTAGCGGGACAGACGGGGAGCTGTTTTTT.